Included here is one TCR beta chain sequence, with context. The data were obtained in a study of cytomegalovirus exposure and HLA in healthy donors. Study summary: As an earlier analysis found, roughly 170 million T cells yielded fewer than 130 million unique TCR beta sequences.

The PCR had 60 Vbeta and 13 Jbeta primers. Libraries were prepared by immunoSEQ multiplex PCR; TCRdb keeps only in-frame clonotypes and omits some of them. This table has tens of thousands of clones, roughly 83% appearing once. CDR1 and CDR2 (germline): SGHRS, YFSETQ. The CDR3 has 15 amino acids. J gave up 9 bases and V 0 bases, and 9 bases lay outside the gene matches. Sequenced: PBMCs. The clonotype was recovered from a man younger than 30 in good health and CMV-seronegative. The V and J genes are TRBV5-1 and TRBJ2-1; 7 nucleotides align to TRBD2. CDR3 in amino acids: CASSLEGGRTVEQFF. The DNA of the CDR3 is TGCGCCAGCAGCTTGGAGGGCGGGAGAACCGTTGAGCAGTTCTTC.